The present TCR beta chain was sequenced within a study of T cell repertoires in cytomegalovirus infection. Study context: Indications of both CMV infection and matching HLA type were provided by public TCR beta signatures.

Study-wide points: What dominated the ex vivo response were HLA-C-restricted CMV-specific TCR beta clonotypes.

This clonotype was found a few times. Its matching antigen is unknown. The V gene's germline CDR1 is LNHDA and CDR2 SQIVND (reference sequence). The CDR3 is 19 residues long. The germline V and J ends were trimmed by 5 bases and 7 bases, with 30 bases remaining between them. TCRdb re-analysed the reads in MiXCR, keeping a single row per CDR3 protein. The top ten clones hold 8.8% of a sample with 250,000 to 300,000 distinct CDR3 sequences, roughly 15% of them seen once. The chain joins TRBV19 to TRBJ2-4; D is unresolved. The material sequenced was PBMCs. The TCR sequence derives from a human donor in good health (CMV status not recorded). Some clones in this sample may be carry-over from other donors' samples. CDR3 nucleotides: TGTGCCAGTAGTGGCACTCACTCTACCGGGTCCTCAGGTCGGAACATTCAGTACTTC. Amino acids: CASSGTHSTGSSGRNIQYF.